These T cell receptor beta chains were read from a single sample in a study of T cells after yellow fever vaccination. TCRdb reanalysed the 5' RACE reads using MiXCR and keeps one entry per CDR3 protein. Altogether approximately 300,000 distinct CDR3 sequences are present, approximately 12% being singletons, with the ten largest covering 0.5% to 0.6%. The source was CD4+ T cells sorted from PBMCs, collected 45 days after the yellow fever booster vaccination. All receptors come from a man aged 30 to 39 who received the YFV17D yellow fever vaccine. The CDR3 runs from the conserved cysteine through the conserved F or W.

J gene | V gene | CDR3 protein
TRBJ2-5 | TRBV7-2 | CASSFGLVETQYF
TRBJ2-5 | TRBV28 | CASSPRGSGRSETQYF
TRBJ2-3 | TRBV30 | CAWSGSPNTQYF
TRBJ2-2 | TRBV7-2 | CASSLVAPANTGELFF
TRBJ2-1 | TRBV7-8 | CATSGRGSYNEQFF
TRBJ2-6 | TRBV10-3 | CAIPADVRSGANVLTF
TRBJ2-7 | TRBV18 | CASSPDRGEQYF
TRBJ2-1 | TRBV20-1 | CSAADRGVNEQFF
TRBJ2-2 | TRBV6-5 | CASSYTGTGASGELFF
TRBJ2-7 | TRBV11-2 | CASSLASVVRYEQYF
TRBJ2-7 | TRBV20-1 | CSASWLAGDDF
TRBJ2-1 | TRBV18 | CASSPEAQRSYNEQFF
TRBJ2-2 | TRBV7-2 | CASSSTSGRARTGELFF
TRBJ2-3 | TRBV7-8 | CASSPPGNTQYF
TRBJ2-7 | TRBV28 | CASQGDRAGEQYF
TRBJ1-6 | TRBV7-9 | CASSPQLGQGNSPLHF
TRBJ2-2 | TRBV4-3 | CASSQDHRANTGELFF
TRBJ2-7 | TRBV10-3 | CAISPDRDSYEQYF
TRBJ2-7 | TRBV20-1 | CSAREHRAYEQYF
TRBJ2-4 | TRBV2 | CASSLPGELAKNIQYF
TRBJ2-3 | TRBV5-1 | CASSLGTGATDTQYF
TRBJ2-1 | TRBV7-3 | CASSLMALAGVNEQFF
TRBJ2-7 | TRBV18 | CASSPREQGALNEQYF
TRBJ2-2 | TRBV14 | CASSQDETSWAGELFF
TRBJ2-1 | TRBV6-2/TRBV6-3 | CASTIGLAQYNEQFF
TRBJ2-2 | TRBV12-3/TRBV12-4 | CASSLSGFGELFF
TRBJ2-7 | TRBV7-2 | CASSSLSGTYEQYF
TRBJ2-7 | TRBV5-1 | CASSLERDAFHEQYF
TRBJ2-1 | TRBV5-1 | CASSLSSGSSYNEQFF
TRBJ2-1 | TRBV6-4 | CASSEGGWASYNEQFF
TRBJ1-1 | TRBV7-6 | CASSSDTDRGPEAFF
TRBJ2-1 | TRBV6-5 | CASSYSTSGVSSYNEQFF
TRBJ2-1 | TRBV7-8 | CASSLFFWSGSRDEQFF
TRBJ2-7 | TRBV27 | CASSLSMRLLSYEQYF
TRBJ2-3 | TRBV6-5 | CASSYSDSGRNADTQYF
TRBJ2-7 | TRBV5-1 | CASSLARDYEQYF
TRBJ2-7 | TRBV11-2 | CASSFNPYEQYF
TRBJ2-2 | TRBV6-2/TRBV6-3 | CASSIRLAGPHGELFF
TRBJ2-7 | TRBV7-3 | CASSFSPGQGGPQYF
TRBJ2-7 | TRBV5-1 | CASSWGTGGYYEQYF
TRBJ1-6 | TRBV12-3/TRBV12-4 | CASSAQGANSPLHF
TRBJ2-5 | TRBV29-1 | CSVDAGQLGTQYF
TRBJ2-3 | TRBV25-1 | CASSAWWEPGADTQYF
TRBJ2-2 | TRBV20-1 | CSARLAGRNTGELFF
TRBJ2-7 | TRBV29-1 | CSVRGGMTTGEQYF
TRBJ2-5 | TRBV7-9 | CASSSGQGSGETQYF
TRBJ2-2 | TRBV12-3/TRBV12-4 | CASSPFKDRDTGELFF
TRBJ2-1 | TRBV10-3 | CAISQAAGVLNNEQFF
TRBJ2-6 | TRBV20-1 | CSARGGGGMANVLTF
TRBJ2-3 | TRBV6-5 | CASSYKFGDTQYF
TRBJ2-3 | TRBV7-2 | CASSFFTPSTDTQYF
TRBJ2-7 | TRBV4-2 | CASSAGGLSSYEQYF
TRBJ2-5 | TRBV20-1 | CSARRLLDQETQYF
TRBJ2-5 | TRBV7-2 | CASSLVASTRGETQYF
TRBJ2-2 | TRBV5-1 | CASSSVAGDPGELFF